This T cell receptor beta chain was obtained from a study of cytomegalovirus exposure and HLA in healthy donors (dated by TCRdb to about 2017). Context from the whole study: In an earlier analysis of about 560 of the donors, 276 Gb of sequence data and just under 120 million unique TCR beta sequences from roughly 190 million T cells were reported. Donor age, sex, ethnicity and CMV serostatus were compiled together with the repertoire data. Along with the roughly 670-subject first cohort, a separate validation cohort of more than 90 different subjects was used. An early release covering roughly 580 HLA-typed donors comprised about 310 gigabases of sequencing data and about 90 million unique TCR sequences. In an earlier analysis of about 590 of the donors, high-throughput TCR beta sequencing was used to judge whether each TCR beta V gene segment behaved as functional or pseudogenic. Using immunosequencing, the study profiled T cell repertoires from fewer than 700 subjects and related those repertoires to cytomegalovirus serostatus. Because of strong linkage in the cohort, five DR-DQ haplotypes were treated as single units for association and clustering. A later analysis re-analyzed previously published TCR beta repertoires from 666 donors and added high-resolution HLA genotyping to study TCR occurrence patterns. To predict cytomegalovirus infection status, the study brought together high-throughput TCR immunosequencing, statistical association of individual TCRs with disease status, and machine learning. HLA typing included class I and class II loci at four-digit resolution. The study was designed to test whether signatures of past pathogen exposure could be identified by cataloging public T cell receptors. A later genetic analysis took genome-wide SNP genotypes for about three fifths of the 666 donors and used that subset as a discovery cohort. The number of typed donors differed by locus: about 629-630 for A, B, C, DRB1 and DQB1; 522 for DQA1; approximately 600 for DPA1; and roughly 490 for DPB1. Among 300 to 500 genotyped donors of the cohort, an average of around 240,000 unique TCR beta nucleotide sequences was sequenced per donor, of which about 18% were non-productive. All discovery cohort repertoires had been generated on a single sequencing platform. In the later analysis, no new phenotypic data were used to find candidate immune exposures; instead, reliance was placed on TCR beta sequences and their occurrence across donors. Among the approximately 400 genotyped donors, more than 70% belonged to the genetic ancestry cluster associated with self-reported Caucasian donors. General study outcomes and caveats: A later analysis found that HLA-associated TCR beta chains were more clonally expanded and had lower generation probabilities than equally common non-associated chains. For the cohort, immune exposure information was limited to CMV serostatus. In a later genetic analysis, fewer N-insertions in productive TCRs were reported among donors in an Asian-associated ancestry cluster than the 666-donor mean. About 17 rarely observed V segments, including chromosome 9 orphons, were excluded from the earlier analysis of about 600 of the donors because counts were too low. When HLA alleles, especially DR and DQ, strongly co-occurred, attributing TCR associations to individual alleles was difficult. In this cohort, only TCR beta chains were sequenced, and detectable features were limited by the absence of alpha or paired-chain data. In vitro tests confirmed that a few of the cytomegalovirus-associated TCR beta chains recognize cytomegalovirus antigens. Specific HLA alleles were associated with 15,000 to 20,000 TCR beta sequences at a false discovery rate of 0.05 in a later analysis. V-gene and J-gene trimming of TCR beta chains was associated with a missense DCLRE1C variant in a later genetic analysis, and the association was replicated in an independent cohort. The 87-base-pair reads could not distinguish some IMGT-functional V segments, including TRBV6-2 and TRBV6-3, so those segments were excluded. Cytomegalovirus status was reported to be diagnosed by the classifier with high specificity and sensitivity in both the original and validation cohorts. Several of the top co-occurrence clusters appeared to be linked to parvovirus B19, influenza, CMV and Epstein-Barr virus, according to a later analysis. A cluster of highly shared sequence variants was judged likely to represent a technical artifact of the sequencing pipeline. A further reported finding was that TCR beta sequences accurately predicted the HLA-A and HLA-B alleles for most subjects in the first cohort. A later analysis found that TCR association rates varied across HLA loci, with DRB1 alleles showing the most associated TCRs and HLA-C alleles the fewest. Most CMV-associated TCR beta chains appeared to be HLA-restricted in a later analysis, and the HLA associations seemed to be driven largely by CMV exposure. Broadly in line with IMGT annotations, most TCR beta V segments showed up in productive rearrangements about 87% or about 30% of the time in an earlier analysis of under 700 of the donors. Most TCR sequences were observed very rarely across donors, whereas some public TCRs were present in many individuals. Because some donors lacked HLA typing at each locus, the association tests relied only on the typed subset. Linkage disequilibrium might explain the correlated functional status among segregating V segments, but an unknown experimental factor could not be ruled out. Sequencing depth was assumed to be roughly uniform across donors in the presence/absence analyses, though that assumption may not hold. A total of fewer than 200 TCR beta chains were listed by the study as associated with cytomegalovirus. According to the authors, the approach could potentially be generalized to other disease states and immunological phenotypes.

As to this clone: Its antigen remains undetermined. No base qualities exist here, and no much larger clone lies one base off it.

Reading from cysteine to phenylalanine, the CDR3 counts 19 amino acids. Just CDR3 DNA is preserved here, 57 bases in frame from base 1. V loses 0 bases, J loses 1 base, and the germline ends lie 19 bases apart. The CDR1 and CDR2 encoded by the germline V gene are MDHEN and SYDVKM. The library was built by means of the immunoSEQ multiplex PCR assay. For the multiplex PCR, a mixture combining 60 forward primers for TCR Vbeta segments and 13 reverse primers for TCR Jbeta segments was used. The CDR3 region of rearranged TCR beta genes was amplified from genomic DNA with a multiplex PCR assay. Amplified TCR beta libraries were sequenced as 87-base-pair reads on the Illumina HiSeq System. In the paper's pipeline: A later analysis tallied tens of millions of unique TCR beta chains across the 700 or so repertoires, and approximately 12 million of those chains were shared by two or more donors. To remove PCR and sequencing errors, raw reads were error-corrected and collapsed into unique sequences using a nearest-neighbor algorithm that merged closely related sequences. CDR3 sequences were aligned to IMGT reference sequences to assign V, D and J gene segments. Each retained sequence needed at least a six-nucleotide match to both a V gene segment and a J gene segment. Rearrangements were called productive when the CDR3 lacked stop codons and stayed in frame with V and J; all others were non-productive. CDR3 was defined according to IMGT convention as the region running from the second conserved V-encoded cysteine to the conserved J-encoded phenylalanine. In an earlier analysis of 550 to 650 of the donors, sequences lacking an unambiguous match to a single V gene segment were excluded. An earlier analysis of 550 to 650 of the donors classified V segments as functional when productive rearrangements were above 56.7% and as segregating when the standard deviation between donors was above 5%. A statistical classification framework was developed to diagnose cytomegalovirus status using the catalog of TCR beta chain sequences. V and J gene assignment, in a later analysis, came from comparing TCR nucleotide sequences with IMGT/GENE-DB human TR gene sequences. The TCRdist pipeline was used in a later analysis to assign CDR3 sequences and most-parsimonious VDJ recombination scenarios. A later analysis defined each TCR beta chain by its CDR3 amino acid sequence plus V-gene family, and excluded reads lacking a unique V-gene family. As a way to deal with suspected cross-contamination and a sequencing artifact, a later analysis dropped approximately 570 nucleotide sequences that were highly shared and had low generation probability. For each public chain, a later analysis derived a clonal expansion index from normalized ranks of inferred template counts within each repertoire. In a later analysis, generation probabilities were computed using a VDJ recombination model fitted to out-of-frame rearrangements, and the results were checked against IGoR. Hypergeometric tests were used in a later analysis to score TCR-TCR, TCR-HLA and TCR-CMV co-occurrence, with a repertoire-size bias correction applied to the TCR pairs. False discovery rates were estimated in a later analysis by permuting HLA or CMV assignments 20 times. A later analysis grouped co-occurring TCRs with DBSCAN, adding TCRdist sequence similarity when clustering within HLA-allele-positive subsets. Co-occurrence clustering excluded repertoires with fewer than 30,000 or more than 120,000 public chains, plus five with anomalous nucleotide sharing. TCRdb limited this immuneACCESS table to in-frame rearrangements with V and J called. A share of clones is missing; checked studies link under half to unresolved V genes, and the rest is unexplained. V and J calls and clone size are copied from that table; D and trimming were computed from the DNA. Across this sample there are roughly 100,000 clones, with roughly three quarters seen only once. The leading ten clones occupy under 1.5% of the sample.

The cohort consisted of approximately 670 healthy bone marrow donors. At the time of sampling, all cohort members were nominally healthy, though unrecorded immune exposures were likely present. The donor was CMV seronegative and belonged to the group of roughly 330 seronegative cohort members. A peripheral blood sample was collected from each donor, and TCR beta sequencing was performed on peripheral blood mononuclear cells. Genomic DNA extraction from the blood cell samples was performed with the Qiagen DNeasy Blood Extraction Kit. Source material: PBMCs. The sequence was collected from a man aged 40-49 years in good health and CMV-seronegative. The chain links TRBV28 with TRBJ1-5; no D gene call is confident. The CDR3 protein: CASSLWVKKIQKSNQPQHF. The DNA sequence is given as TGTGCCAGCAGTTTATGGGTTAAAAAAATACAGAAGAGCAATCAGCCCCAGCATTTT.